Listed below are T cell receptor beta chains from one sample, sequenced in a study of regulatory and conventional T cells in RAG deficiency. Clones were sequenced by immunoSEQ multiplex PCR, and TCRdb holds only the in-frame ones, with some missing. Of roughly 35,000 clones in the sample, approximately 89% were seen once. The data also belong to a second study, concerning regulatory T cells.

The sample was CD8+ T cells sorted from blood. These receptor sequences come from a human donor in good health. Each CDR3 is given with its conserved first and last residue. A D gene is named only where the DNA matches it firmly. Some rows have no size entry. The others give once, few or many, or a class for an expanded clone.

clone size: .
J gene: TRBJ2-5
D gene: .
V gene: TRBV14
CDR3 protein: CASSSSGLLLGRTIWTQYF
CDR3 DNA: TGTGCCAGCAGTTCCTCGGGACTCTTACTGGGCCGGACCATTTGGACCCAGTACTTC

clone size: .
J gene: TRBJ2-6
D gene: .
V gene: TRBV5-1
CDR3 protein: CASSFGGGPGANVLTF
CDR3 DNA: TGCGCCAGCAGCTTCGGAGGGGGACCCGGGGCCAACGTCCTGACTTTC

clone size: .
J gene: TRBJ2-3
D gene: TRBD2
V gene: TRBV5-5
CDR3 protein: CASRVVGRLGLARDTQYF
CDR3 DNA: TGTGCCAGCAGAGTGGTGGGGCGCCTAGGACTAGCGAGGGATACGCAGTATTTT

clone size: .
J gene: TRBJ2-1
D gene: TRBD1
V gene: TRBV28
CDR3 protein: CASRKGQANNEQFF
CDR3 DNA: TGTGCCAGCAGGAAGGGACAGGCTAACAATGAGCAGTTCTTC

clone size: .
J gene: TRBJ1-4
D gene: .
V gene: TRBV27
CDR3 protein: CASSLYLNEKLFF
CDR3 DNA: TGTGCCAGCAGCCTCTATTTAAATGAAAAACTGTTTTTT

clone size: .
J gene: TRBJ2-2
D gene: .
V gene: TRBV5-1
CDR3 protein: CASSLAFGSTGELFF
CDR3 DNA: TGCGCCAGCAGCTTGGCATTTGGCAGCACCGGGGAGCTGTTTTTT

clone size: .
J gene: TRBJ2-7
D gene: .
V gene: TRBV28
CDR3 protein: CASSLGGPSLWNEQYF
CDR3 DNA: TGTGCCAGCAGTTTGGGGGGCCCCAGCCTTTGGAACGAGCAGTACTTC

clone size: .
J gene: TRBJ2-7
D gene: .
V gene: TRBV7-9
CDR3 protein: CASSLPSGYEQYF
CDR3 DNA: TGTGCCAGCAGCTTGCCGAGCGGTTACGAGCAGTACTTC

clone size: .
J gene: TRBJ2-3
D gene: .
V gene: TRBV7-9
CDR3 protein: CASSLLGQGRSGVTQYF
CDR3 DNA: TGTGCCAGCAGCTTGCTGGGGCAGGGGCGATCTGGGGTTACGCAGTATTTT

clone size: .
J gene: TRBJ1-6
D gene: .
V gene: TRBV6-1
CDR3 protein: CASTQGPFSPLHF
CDR3 DNA: TGTGCCAGCACCCAGGGGCCATTTTCACCCCTCCACTTT

clone size: .
J gene: TRBJ2-2
D gene: TRBD2
V gene: TRBV19
CDR3 protein: CASSPREGLYTGELFF
CDR3 DNA: TGTGCCAGTAGTCCGCGGGAGGGATTATACACCGGGGAGCTGTTTTTT

clone size: .
J gene: TRBJ2-7
D gene: TRBD1
V gene: TRBV7-9
CDR3 protein: CASSWTGVEQYF
CDR3 DNA: TGTGCCAGCAGCTGGACAGGGGTAGAGCAGTACTTC

clone size: .
J gene: TRBJ2-3
D gene: TRBD1
V gene: TRBV7-9
CDR3 protein: CASHRQGVKDTQYF
CDR3 DNA: TGTGCCAGCCACAGACAGGGGGTCAAAGATACGCAGTATTTT

clone size: .
J gene: TRBJ2-7
D gene: TRBD2
V gene: TRBV5-1
CDR3 protein: CASRPGLAGPQRLVYEQYF
CDR3 DNA: TGCGCCAGCAGACCGGGACTAGCGGGGCCGCAGAGGCTGGTCTACGAGCAGTACTTC

clone size: .
J gene: TRBJ2-7
D gene: .
V gene: TRBV28
CDR3 protein: CASSFLRIAYEQYF
CDR3 DNA: TGTGCCAGCAGTTTTCTTCGGATAGCCTACGAGCAGTACTTC

clone size: once
J gene: TRBJ1-6
D gene: .
V gene: TRBV2
CDR3 protein: CASSGQSPDSPLHF
CDR3 DNA: TGTGCCAGCAGTGGACAGTCTCCCGATTCACCCCTCCACTTT

clone size: .
J gene: TRBJ1-5
D gene: .
V gene: TRBV19
CDR3 protein: CASSISDYSNQPQHF
CDR3 DNA: TGTGCCAGTAGTATTTCAGATTATAGCAATCAGCCCCAGCATTTT

clone size: .
J gene: TRBJ2-5
D gene: TRBD1
V gene: TRBV5-1
CDR3 protein: CASSLIVGTGQETQYF
CDR3 DNA: TGCGCCAGCAGCCTGATAGTCGGGACAGGGCAAGAGACCCAGTACTTC

clone size: .
J gene: TRBJ2-7
D gene: .
V gene: TRBV2
CDR3 protein: CASTTTVAVGEQYF
CDR3 DNA: TGTGCCAGCACCACTACGGTCGCCGTAGGGGAGCAGTACTTC

clone size: .
J gene: TRBJ2-5
D gene: .
V gene: TRBV5-1
CDR3 protein: CASSPTDSFQTQYF
CDR3 DNA: TGCGCCAGCAGCCCTACGGACAGTTTTCAGACCCAGTACTTC

clone size: .
J gene: TRBJ1-1
D gene: TRBD1
V gene: TRBV29-1
CDR3 protein: CSVEGQGANTEAFF
CDR3 DNA: TGCAGCGTTGAAGGACAGGGGGCGAACACTGAAGCTTTCTTT

clone size: once
J gene: TRBJ2-7
D gene: TRBD1
V gene: TRBV15
CDR3 protein: CATSSTGTGFSYEQYF
CDR3 DNA: TGTGCCACCAGCAGCACCGGGACAGGGTTCTCCTACGAGCAGTACTTC

clone size: .
J gene: TRBJ1-1
D gene: .
V gene: TRBV11-1
CDR3 protein: CASSFAGGIAFF
CDR3 DNA: TGTGCCAGCAGCTTCGCAGGTGGTATCGCTTTCTTT

clone size: .
J gene: TRBJ1-1
D gene: TRBD1
V gene: TRBV5-8
CDR3 protein: CASSYEDRGNLTNTEAFF
CDR3 DNA: TGTGCCAGCAGCTACGAGGACAGGGGGAATCTCACGAACACTGAAGCTTTCTTT

clone size: once
J gene: TRBJ1-6
D gene: TRBD1
V gene: TRBV7-2
CDR3 protein: CASSPRDRVDSPLHF
CDR3 DNA: TGTGCCAGCAGCCCCCGGGACAGGGTTGATTCACCCCTCCACTTT

clone size: .
J gene: TRBJ1-1
D gene: .
V gene: TRBV18
CDR3 protein: CASSPEGNTEAFF
CDR3 DNA: TGTGCCAGCTCACCAGAAGGGAACACTGAAGCTTTCTTT

clone size: .
J gene: TRBJ2-7
D gene: TRBD2
V gene: TRBV7-9
CDR3 protein: CASSASGGALYEQYF
CDR3 DNA: TGTGCCAGCAGCGCTAGCGGGGGGGCTCTCTACGAGCAGTACTTC